This T cell receptor (beta chain) was captured in a study of brain metastases from non-small cell lung cancer. Here immunoSEQ multiplex PCR was the method, and the copy in TCRdb shows in-frame clones only, minus some. The table has 2,000 or so clones, around 90% seen once; the top ten hold approximately 3.4%. A few counts support this clone. Antigen unknown. The length of the CDR3 is 14 residues. Trimming cost V 7 bases and J 0 bases, with 10 bases left between them. Germline V gives CDR1 MNHEY, CDR2 SVGAGI. Overall study findings and caveats: Brain metastases had lower T-cell infiltration than primary tumors. Brain metastases shared most TCR repertoire with primaries, with sparse T cells.

This clonotype originated in a donor over 35 with non-small cell lung cancer. V is TRBV6-5 and J is TRBJ1-5; D might be TRBD1 (5 bases). The sample comprised primary lung tumor tissue. The DNA of the CDR3 is TGTGCCAGCAAGGGGATTAATAGCAATCAGCCCCAGCATTTT. Amino acid sequence: CASKGINSNQPQHF.